This T cell receptor (beta chain) stems from a study of blood T cell repertoires in COVID-19 (TCRdb year 2020). With respect to the entire study: Collaborator samples came from the United States, Italy and Spain and covered acute and convalescent phases of COVID-19. The prospective study material was composed of cDNA or gDNA derived from T cells, B-cell-depleted T cells, or PBMCs. The dataset comprised deeply sampled blood TCRbeta repertoires from subjects exposed to, actively infected with, or recovered from COVID-19. The repertoires were released in a freely available public database intended as a resource for research on the immune response to SARS-CoV-2. Samples came from the ongoing ImmuneRACE study (first 160 participants) plus 1,254 subjects from 6 global collaborators. A de-identified subject ID, COVID-19 status, age in years and sex were almost always included in the sample metadata. HLA class I and class II types, where available, came from metadata supplied by the sample provider rather than from assay-based typing. Paper-wide results and their limitations: The quantity of clinical and demographic metadata differed by source and by participant and was supplied without curation.

About this clone itself: Its antigen is still unknown. No qualities accompany the bases; no much larger clone lies one base away.

Trimming at the junction amounts to 6 bases on V and 7 bases on J, and the germline ends lie 15 bases apart. The germline V gene encodes CDR1 SQVTM and CDR2 ANQGSEA. Its CDR3 holds 12 amino acids, cysteine through phenylalanine. Of the read, only the CDR3 DNA is kept; its 36 bases are in frame from base 1. Participants in the prospective study were enrolled through a virtual design, were aged roughly 18 to 100 years, and lived in fewer than 30 United States geographic areas. In the prospective study, participants were assigned to cohorts based on the clinical history participants reported in a screening survey and a study questionnaire. Recovered participants in ImmuneRACE Cohort 3 were defined as having two consecutive negative NP/OP PCR tests, clearance from a healthcare professional, or resolution of symptoms. Each participant in the prospective study had whole blood, serum and a nasopharyngeal or oropharyngeal swab collected by mobile phlebotomists. Over an approximately 2-month period, participants in the prospective study had the option of providing additional blood draws and questionnaires. Before DNA extraction, prospective study blood samples were shipped either frozen or at room temperature.

The immunoSEQ Assay, a bias-controlled multiplex PCR, was used to amplify TCRbeta CDR3 regions from genomic DNA. As for how the authors treated the data: The number of nucleated cells in each sample was estimated by amplification of reference gene primers within the assay. To quantify the absolute abundance of each unique TCRbeta CDR3 rearrangement, sequence reads were collapsed and filtered. For each sample, productive Simpson clonality was calculated as the square root of Simpson's diversity index over productive rearrangements. TCRdb stores this immuneACCESS table with in-frame sequences only. Part of the clones is absent; in the studies checked, under half of the shortfall reflects unresolved V genes, and no reason is known for the rest. V, J and clone size are those of that table, while D and trimming were read from the DNA. The sample table contains 300,000 or so clones; only one count was recorded for over 75% of them. About 10% of the sample is in the top ten clones.

Material for sequencing was PBMCs or T cells enriched from blood (not recorded which). This clonotype was sampled from a young woman who had recovered from COVID-19. The chain is made from TRBV29-1 and TRBJ1-2, with the D gene not clear enough to name. The nucleotide sequence is given as TGCAGCGTCCCTCTTCGAGAAGCTGGCTACACCTTC. It codes for CSVPLREAGYTF. Reference TRBV29-1 and TRBJ1-2 genes cover what lies past the CDR3, so the full variable domain is SAVISQKPSRDICQRGTSLTIQCQVDSQVTMMFWYRQQPGQSLTLIATANQGSEATYESGFVIDKFPISRPNLTFSTLTVSNMSPEDSSIYLCSVPLREAGYTFGSGTRLTVV.